This T cell receptor (beta chain) was sequenced during a study of T cells after yellow fever vaccination. The study's findings and limits: Some clonotypes, a small share, were shared between CD4 and CD8 compartments. The study re-detected most primary-vaccination clones after the booster (about 95% CD4, approximately 87% CD8).

This clonotype has a handful of counts. The antigen is not known. Germline V CDR1 and CDR2: KGHSH, LQKENI. Losses at the gene ends were 2 bases for V and 3 bases for J; bases not matched to a gene: 8. This CDR3 comprises 17 residues. They built TCR cDNA with 5'RACE template switching, a step that put in a universal primer site and UMIs. TCRdb fed the 5' RACE reads into MiXCR, producing one record per CDR3 protein. Of 180,000 or so distinct CDR3 sequences in the sample, approximately 11% were seen once. The sequencing used CD8+ T cells sorted from PBMCs, collected 15 days after the yellow fever booster vaccination. This chain connects TRBV18 to TRBJ2-3; TRBD2 agrees at 10 bases. The source of this sequence is a man aged 18 to 35 who received the YFV17D yellow fever vaccine. The CDR3 spells CASSPAPSGGGTDTQYF. Written as DNA, the CDR3 is TGTGCCAGCTCACCAGCCCCTAGCGGGGGCGGGACAGATACGCAGTATTTT.